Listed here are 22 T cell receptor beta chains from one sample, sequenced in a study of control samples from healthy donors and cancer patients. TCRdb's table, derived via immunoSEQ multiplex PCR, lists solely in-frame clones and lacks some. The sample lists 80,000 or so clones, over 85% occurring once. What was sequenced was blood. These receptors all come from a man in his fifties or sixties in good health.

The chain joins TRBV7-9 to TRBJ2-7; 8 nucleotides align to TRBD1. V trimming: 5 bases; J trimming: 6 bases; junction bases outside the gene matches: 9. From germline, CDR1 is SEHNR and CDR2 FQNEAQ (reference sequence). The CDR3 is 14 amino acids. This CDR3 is CASSRQGKEGEQYF. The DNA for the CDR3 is TGTGCCAGCAGCCGACAGGGGAAGGAGGGCGAGCAGTACTTC.

CDR3 loop: CASSEWTRQETQYF. DNA for the CDR3: TGTGCCAGCAGTGAATGGACTAGGCAAGAGACCCAGTACTTC. The rearrangement links TRBV25-1 to TRBJ2-5, with 7 bases aligning to TRBD2. The CDR3 loop spans 14 amino acids. Unmatched junction bases numbered 1, after V lost 1 base and J lost 2 bases. The germline CDR1 and CDR2 sequences are MGHDK and SYGVNS.

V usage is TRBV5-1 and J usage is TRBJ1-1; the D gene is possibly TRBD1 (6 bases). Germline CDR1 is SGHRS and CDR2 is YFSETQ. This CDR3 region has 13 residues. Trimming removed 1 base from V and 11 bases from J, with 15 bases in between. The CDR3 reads CASSLRGPGSAFF. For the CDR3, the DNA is TGCGCCAGCAGCTTGCGGGGGCCCGGTAGCGCTTTCTTT.

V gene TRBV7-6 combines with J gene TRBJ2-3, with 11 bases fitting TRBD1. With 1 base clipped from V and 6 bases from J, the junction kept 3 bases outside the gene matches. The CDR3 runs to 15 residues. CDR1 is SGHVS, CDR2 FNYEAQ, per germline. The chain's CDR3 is CASSLGTGGIDTQYF. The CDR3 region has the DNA TGTGCCAGCAGCTTAGGGACAGGGGGCATCGATACGCAGTATTTT.

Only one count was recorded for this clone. CDR3 nucleotides: TGTGCCAGCAGTGAAAGGGGGCGGGACACTGAAGCTTTCTTT. Amino acid sequence: CASSERGRDTEAFF. The rearrangement joins TRBV25-1 to TRBJ1-1; 7 bases line up with TRBD1. Germline V gene lookup returns CDR1 MGHDK and CDR2 SYGVNS. The CDR3 is 14 amino acids. V was clipped by 2 bases and J by 3 bases; unmatched bases: 3.

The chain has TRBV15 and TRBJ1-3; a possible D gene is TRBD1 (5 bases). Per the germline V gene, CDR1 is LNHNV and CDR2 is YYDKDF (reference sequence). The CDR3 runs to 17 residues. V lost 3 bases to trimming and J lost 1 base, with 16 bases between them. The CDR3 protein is CATSSHTQVLSGNTIYF. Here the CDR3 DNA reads TGTGCCACCAGCAGTCACACACAGGTGCTGTCTGGAAACACCATATATTTT.

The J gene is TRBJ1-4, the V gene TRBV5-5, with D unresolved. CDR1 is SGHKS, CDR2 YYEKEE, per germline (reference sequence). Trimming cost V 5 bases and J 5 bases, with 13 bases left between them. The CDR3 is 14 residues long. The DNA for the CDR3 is TGTGCCAGCAGGTCGACCTATGGGAATGAAAAACTGTTTTTT. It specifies CASRSTYGNEKLFF.

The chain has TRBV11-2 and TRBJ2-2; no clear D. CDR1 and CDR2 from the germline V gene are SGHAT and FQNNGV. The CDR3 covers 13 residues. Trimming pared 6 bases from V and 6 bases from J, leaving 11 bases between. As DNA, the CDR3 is TGTGCCAGCAGGGTTGAGTTTCCCGGGGAGCTGTTTTTT. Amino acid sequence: CASRVEFPGELFF. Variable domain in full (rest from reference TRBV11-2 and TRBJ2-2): EAGVAQSPRYKIIEKRQSVAFWCNPISGHATLYWYQQILGQGPKLLIQFQNNGVVDDSQLPKDRFSAERLKGVDSTLKIQPAKLEDSAVYLCASRVEFPGELFFGEGSRLTVL.

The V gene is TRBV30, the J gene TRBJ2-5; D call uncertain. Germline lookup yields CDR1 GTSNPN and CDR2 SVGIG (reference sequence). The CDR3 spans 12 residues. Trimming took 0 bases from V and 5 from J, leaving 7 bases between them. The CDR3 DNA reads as TGTGCCTGGAGTGTCGTAGGGGAGACCCAGTACTTC. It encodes CAWSVVGETQYF.

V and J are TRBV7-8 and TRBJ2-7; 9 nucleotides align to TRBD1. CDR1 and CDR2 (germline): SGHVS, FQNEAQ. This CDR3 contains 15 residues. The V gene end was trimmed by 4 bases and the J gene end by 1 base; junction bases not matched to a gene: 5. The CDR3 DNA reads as TGTGCCAGCAGCTCACCGGGACAGGGTTCCTACGAGCAGTACTTC. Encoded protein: CASSSPGQGSYEQYF. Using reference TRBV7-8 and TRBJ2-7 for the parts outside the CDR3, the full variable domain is GAGVSQSPRYKVAKRGQDVALRCDPISGHVSLFWYQQALGQGPEFLTYFQNEAQLDKSGLPSDRFFAERPEGSVSTLKIQRTQQEDSAVYLCASSSPGQGSYEQYFGPGTRLTVT.

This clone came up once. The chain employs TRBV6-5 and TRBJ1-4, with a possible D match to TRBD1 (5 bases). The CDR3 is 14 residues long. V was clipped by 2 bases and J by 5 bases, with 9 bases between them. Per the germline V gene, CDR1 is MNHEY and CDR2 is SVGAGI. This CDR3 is CASSYDRGNEKLFF. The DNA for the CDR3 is TGTGCCAGCAGTTACGACAGAGGGAATGAAAAACTGTTTTTT.

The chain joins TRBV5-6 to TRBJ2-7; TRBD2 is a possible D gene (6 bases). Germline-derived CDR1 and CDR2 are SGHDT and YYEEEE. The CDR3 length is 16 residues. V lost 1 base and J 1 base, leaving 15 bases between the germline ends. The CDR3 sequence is CASSLLAGSGSYEQYF. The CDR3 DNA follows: TGTGCCAGCAGCTTGTTGGCGGGATCGGGGTCCTACGAGCAGTACTTC.

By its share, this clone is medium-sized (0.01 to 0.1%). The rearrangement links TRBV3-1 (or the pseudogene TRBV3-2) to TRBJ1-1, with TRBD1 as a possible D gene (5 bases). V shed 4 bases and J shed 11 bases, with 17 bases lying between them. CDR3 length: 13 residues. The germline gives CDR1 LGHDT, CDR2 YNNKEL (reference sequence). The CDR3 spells CASSPRESLGAFF. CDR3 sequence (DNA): TGTGCCAGCAGCCCCAGGGAATCCCTGGGTGCTTTCTTT.

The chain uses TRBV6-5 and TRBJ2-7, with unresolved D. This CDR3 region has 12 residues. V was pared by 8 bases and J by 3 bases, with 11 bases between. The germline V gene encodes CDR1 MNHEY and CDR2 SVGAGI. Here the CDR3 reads CASFTPNYEQYF. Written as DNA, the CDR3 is TGTGCCAGCTTTACACCCAACTACGAGCAGTACTTC.

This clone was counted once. The CDR3 loop reads CASSLIDSPLHF. CDR3 in DNA: TGTGCCAGTAGCTTAATAGATTCACCCCTCCACTTT. This chain joins TRBV19 and TRBJ1-6; D not resolved. The CDR3 contains 12 residues. Germline V gene data show CDR1 as LNHDA and CDR2 as SQIVND (reference sequence). V gave up 6 bases and J gave up 8 bases, with 8 bases separating them.

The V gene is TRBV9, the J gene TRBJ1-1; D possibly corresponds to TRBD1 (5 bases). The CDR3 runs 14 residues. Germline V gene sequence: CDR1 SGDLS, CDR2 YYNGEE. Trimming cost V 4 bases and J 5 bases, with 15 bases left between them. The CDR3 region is CASSPQTGVTEAFF. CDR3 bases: TGTGCCAGCAGCCCCCAGACGGGGGTGACTGAAGCTTTCTTT.

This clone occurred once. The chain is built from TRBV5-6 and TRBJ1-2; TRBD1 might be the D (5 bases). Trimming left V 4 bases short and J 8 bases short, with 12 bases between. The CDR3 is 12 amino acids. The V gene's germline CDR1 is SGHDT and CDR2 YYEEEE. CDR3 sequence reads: CASSKDSGGYTF. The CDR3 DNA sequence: TGTGCCAGCAGCAAAGACAGTGGCGGCTACACCTTC.

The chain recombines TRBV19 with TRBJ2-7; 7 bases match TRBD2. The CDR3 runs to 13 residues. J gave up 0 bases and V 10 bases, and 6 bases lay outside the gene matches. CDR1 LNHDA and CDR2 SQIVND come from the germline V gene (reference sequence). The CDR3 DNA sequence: TGTGCCACCCGGGAGGCAAGCTCCTACGAGCAGTACTTC. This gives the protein CATREASSYEQYF.

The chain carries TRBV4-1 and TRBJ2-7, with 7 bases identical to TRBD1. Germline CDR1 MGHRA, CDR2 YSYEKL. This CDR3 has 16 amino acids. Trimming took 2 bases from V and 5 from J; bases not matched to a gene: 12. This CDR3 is CASSQLDRVGINEQYF. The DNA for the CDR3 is TGCGCCAGCAGCCAACTAGACAGGGTCGGGATAAACGAGCAGTACTTC.

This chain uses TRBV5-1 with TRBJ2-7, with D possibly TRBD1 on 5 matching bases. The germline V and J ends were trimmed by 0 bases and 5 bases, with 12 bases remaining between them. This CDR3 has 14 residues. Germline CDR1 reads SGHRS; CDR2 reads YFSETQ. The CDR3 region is CASSLGTFENEQYF. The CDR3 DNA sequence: TGCGCCAGCAGCTTGGGGACATTTGAGAACGAGCAGTACTTC. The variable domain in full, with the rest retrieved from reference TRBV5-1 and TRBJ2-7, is KAGVTQTPRYLIKTRGQQVTLSCSPISGHRSVSWYQQTPGQGLQFLFEYFSETQRNKGNFPGRFSGRQFSNSRSEMNVSTLELGDSALYLCASSLGTFENEQYFGPGTRLTVT.

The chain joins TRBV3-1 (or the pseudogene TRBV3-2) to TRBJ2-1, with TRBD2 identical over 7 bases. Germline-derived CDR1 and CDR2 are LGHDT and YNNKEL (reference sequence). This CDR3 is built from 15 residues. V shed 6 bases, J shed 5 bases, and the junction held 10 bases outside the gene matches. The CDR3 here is CASRPTSVIHNEQFF. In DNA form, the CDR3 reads TGTGCCAGCAGGCCAACTAGCGTCATACACAATGAGCAGTTCTTC.

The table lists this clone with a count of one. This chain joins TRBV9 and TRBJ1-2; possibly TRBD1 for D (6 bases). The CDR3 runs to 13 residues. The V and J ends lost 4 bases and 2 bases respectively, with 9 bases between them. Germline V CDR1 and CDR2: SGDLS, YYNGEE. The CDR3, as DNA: TGTGCCAGCAGCCGGGACACCAACTATGGCTACACCTTC. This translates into CASSRDTNYGYTF. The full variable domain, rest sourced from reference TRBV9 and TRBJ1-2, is DSGVTQTPKHLITATGQRVTLRCSPRSGDLSVYWYQQSLDQGLQFLIQYYNGEERAKGNILERFSAQQFPDLHSELNLSSLELGDSALYFCASSRDTNYGYTFGSGTRLTVV.